Given below is one T cell receptor (beta chain) in context. TCRdb keeps only in-frame clones here, not all; method: immunoSEQ multiplex PCR. Here the sample spans 9,500 to 15,000 clones, roughly four fifths being singletons. Treatment of the sample: randomized to nivolumab then ipilimumab (arm A) or the reverse (arm B). None of the patients previously received DNA-damaging chemotherapy. PBMC sorting kept live CD3+CD8+ cells without CD19 or CD56. The data originate from a study of sequential checkpoint blockade in melanoma. Study context: After both sequences, patients received maintenance nivolumab.

V dropped 8 bases and J dropped 1; count of bases not matched to a gene: 10. The CDR3 runs to 15 residues. Germline V gene lookup returns CDR1 SQVTM and CDR2 ANQGSEA. This rearrangement joins TRBV29-1 to TRBJ2-3, with 9 bases matching TRBD2. The sequence derives from a human donor with melanoma. Sequencing used CD8+ T cells sorted from blood (inferred from file names), obtained from a patient given nivolumab and ipilimumab in sequence. CDR3 bases: TGCAGCACTTGGGTTCTAGCGGGACGCACAGATACGCAGTATTTT. This translates into CSTWVLAGRTDTQYF.